This T cell receptor beta chain came from a study of T cell responses to AZD1222 COVID-19 vaccine. Study observations and caveats: It was only a handful of AZD1222 recipients who were seropositive at baseline. Unmutated regions of variants are reportedly targeted by nearly half of spike-specific TCRs. The span of vaccine-associated CD4 TCRs extended across spike, with dominance at 160-218 and 743-854.

Libraries were prepared by immunoSEQ multiplex PCR; TCRdb keeps only in-frame clonotypes and omits some of them. The sample contains 95,000 to 100,000 clones, 88% of which appear only once. As for this clone: Antigen unknown.

After removal of 3 bases from V and 5 bases from J, the junction contained 1 base not matched to a gene. CDR1 and CDR2 (germline): DFQATT, SNEGSKA (reference sequence). The CDR3 consists of 12 residues. The clonotype comes from an adult who received the AZD1222 COVID-19 vaccine. The material was peripheral blood, obtained 28 days after the second AZD1222 dose. V and J are TRBV20-1 and TRBJ2-1, with TRBD2 identical over 7 bases. CDR3 in amino acids: CSASRGDNEQFF. The CDR3 DNA reads as TGCAGTGCTAGTCGGGGGGACAATGAGCAGTTCTTC.